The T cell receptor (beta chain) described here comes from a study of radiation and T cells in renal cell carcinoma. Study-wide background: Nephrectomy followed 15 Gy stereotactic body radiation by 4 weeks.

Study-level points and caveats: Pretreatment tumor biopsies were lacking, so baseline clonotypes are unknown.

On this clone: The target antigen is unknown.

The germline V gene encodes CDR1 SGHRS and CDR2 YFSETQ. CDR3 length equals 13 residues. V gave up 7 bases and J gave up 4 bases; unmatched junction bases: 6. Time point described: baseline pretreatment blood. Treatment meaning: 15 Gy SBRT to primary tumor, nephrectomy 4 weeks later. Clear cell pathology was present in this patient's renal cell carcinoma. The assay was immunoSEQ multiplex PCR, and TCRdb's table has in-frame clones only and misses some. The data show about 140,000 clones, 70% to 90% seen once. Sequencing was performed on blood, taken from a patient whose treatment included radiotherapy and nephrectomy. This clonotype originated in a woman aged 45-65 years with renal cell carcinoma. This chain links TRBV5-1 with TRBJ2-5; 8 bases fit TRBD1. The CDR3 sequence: CASFKTGVETQYF. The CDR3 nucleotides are TGCGCCAGCTTTAAGACAGGGGTAGAGACCCAGTACTTC. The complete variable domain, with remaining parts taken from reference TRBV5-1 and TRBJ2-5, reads KAGVTQTPRYLIKTRGQQVTLSCSPISGHRSVSWYQQTPGQGLQFLFEYFSETQRNKGNFPGRFSGRQFSNSRSEMNVSTLELGDSALYLCASFKTGVETQYFGPGTRLLVL.